This is a list of T cell receptor beta chains from one sample in a study of graft-versus-host responses after intestinal transplantation. These receptors' targets are unknown. Assay used: immunoSEQ multiplex PCR; TCRdb lists only in-frame clones, some missing. The sample records about 59,000 clones, around 93% being singletons. Source: unstimulated CD4+ T cells sorted from spleen or lymph node cells, taken before transplant. Receptors originate from a human donor who was the organ donor for an intestinal transplant. Both conserved end residues are part of each CDR3.

>TRBV5-6|TRBJ1-6
CASSLRDRINSPLHF
>TRBV11-2|TRBJ1-3
CASSPGAGNTIYF
>TRBV7-3|TRBJ2-2
CASSPGQGGTGELFF
>TRBV7-9|TRBJ1-5
CASSLAQSPQHF
>TRBV11-2|TRBJ1-1
CASSFGGMNTEAFF
>TRBV6-5|TRBJ2-7
CASSRRDRGYYEQYF
>TRBV7-8|TRBJ2-7
CASSLASERVAYEQYF
>TRBV6-5|TRBJ1-6
CASSYSVRGFNSPLHF
>TRBV5-1|TRBJ2-3
CASSETGVDTQYF
>TRBV5-1|TRBJ1-6
CASSLAPTGAYNSPLHF
>TRBV7-9|TRBJ1-2
CASSLAGTGPNYGYTF
>TRBV6-5|TRBJ1-3
CASGTGAGNTIYF
>TRBV7-9|TRBJ1-3
CASSLAGVATGNTIYF
>TRBV2|TRBJ2-2
CASRRGMQGSTGELFF
>TRBV11-3|TRBJ1-6
CASSPGQGVGNSPLHF
>TRBV9|TRBJ2-5
CASSVATGATQYF
>TRBV11-3|TRBJ2-7
CASSEGGSSYEQYF
>TRBV5-1|TRBJ2-5
CASSLGFLGLQETQYF
>TRBV6-6|TRBJ1-5
CASSYLTGRQPQHF
>TRBV11-3|TRBJ2-7
CASSFGVAGEDEQYF
>TRBV7-9|TRBJ2-1
CASSLLAGGSYNEQFF
>TRBV7-2|TRBJ2-7
CASSLNYGTGTKQYF
>TRBV7-9|TRBJ1-1
CASSLEGWRGNTEAFF
>TRBV7-2|TRBJ2-5
CASSLGPGLAVETQYF
>TRBV27|TRBJ1-5
CASSLYLTANQPQHF
>TRBV6-5|TRBJ2-5
CASSASGGAETQYF
>TRBV19|TRBJ1-2
CASSIDTSNYGYTF
>TRBV7-9|TRBJ1-6
CASTRTGVNSPLHF
>TRBV19|TRBJ2-1
CASSMSGGRYNEQFF
>TRBV7-9|TRBJ1-4
CASSLGQGTTNEKLFF
>TRBV30|TRBJ1-6
CAWRDSNNSPLHF
>TRBV5-1|TRBJ2-7
CASSLGGDSSYEQYF
>TRBV19|TRBJ1-6
CASRLSESLSNSPLHF
>TRBV15|TRBJ1-5
CATSVGGGQPQHF
>TRBV27|TRBJ1-1
CASSLRPLRGKVNTEAFF
>TRBV10-3|TRBJ2-3
CAITSVLSTDTQYF
>TRBV19|TRBJ2-5
CASSQLAGGPGETQYF
>TRBV5-6|TRBJ1-5
CASSLRGNQPQHF
>TRBV20-1|TRBJ2-1
CSAASRAEQFF
>TRBV27|TRBJ2-3
CASSLTSGGYTDTQYF
>TRBV7-9|TRBJ2-3
CASSLRGKTDTQYF
>TRBV7-9|TRBJ2-5
CASSLALWEEETQYF
>TRBV7-2|TRBJ2-3
CASSLSLQLARLGTQYF
>TRBV7-2|TRBJ2-1
CASSLTRDNEQFF
>TRBV18|TRBJ1-2
CASSSTPLTDYGYTF
>TRBV6-5|TRBJ1-3
CASRPAGTSGNTIYF
>TRBV7-2|TRBJ1-1
CASSFRDRALNTEAFF
>TRBV6-1|TRBJ1-2
CASSERGIGYTF